This T cell receptor beta chain was sequenced in a study of blood T cell repertoires in COVID-19 (dated by TCRdb to the early 2020s). Notes on the research overall: The collaborator samples originated in the United States, Italy and Spain and spanned the acute and convalescent phases of COVID-19. The prospective study material was composed of cDNA or gDNA derived from T cells, B-cell-depleted T cells, or PBMCs. The dataset comprised deeply sampled blood TCRbeta repertoires from subjects exposed to, actively infected with, or recovered from COVID-19. The repertoires were made available in a free public database intended to serve as a resource for research on the immune response to SARS-CoV-2. Samples came from the ongoing ImmuneRACE study (first 160 participants) plus 1,254 subjects from 6 global collaborators. The sample metadata nearly always contained a de-identified subject ID, COVID-19 status, age in years and sex. HLA class I and class II types, where available, came from metadata supplied by the sample provider rather than from assay-based typing. Overall study results and their limits: The quantity of clinical and demographic metadata differed by source and by participant and was supplied without curation.

The germline V gene encodes CDR1 SGDLS and CDR2 YYNGEE. Including the terminal cysteine and phenylalanine, the CDR3 comprises 14 residues. This entry keeps only the CDR3 DNA: 42 bases, framed from base 1. V sheds 0 bases and J sheds 2 bases, leaving 7 bases between their ends. Notes on this clone: Its antigen has not been determined. Nothing much larger sits one base from this clone, and base qualities are not available.

A second Seattle source provided samples from volunteer blood donors who had recovered from COVID-19. The collaborating institutions used their own protocols to collect whole blood in K2EDTA tubes. Collaborator samples were shipped for TCRbeta analysis as frozen whole blood, isolated PBMCs, or DNA extracted from either sample type. The immunoSEQ Assay, a bias-controlled multiplex PCR, was used to amplify TCRbeta CDR3 regions from genomic DNA. Turning to the authors' computational methods: Nucleated cell counts per sample were estimated from amplification of reference gene primers within the assay. Sequence reads were collapsed and filtered to measure the absolute abundance of every unique TCRbeta CDR3 rearrangement. Productive Simpson clonality was computed per sample as the square root of Simpson's diversity index over productive rearrangements. In its TCRdb copy, this immuneACCESS table keeps in-frame sequences only and misses some clones. Where compared with another copy, unresolved V genes explain less than half of these, and the others have no known cause. V and J calls and clone size are as listed in that table; D and trimming were resolved from the DNA. The table for this sample lists 250,000 or so clones; 75% to 90% of them were counted only once. The top ten clonotypes cover roughly 5% of the sample.

This TCR came from a woman between 35 and 50 years old who had recovered from COVID-19. The sequencing sample was made of peripheral blood. This chain joins TRBV9 to TRBJ2-3; confidence is insufficient to name the D gene. The DNA sequence is given as TGTGCCAGCAGCGTAGTGGCTTTCACAGATACGCAGTATTTT. It translates as CASSVVAFTDTQYF.